This TCR beta chain was retrieved from a study of T-cell memory formation after mild COVID-19. As for this clonotype: Its antigen is not identified.

Germline assignment: CDR1 LGHNA and CDR2 YSLEER. The CDR3 consists of 17 residues. V shed 3 bases and J 3 bases; nucleotides not matched to a gene: 9. Findings and limits, study-wide: Nothing showed for sure that second-wave clones peaking on day 37 were SARS-CoV-2 specific. The appearance of some responding clones in pre-infection memory suggested that cross-reactive memory joined.

MiXCR was run by TCRdb on the 5' RACE reads, yielding one entry per CDR3 protein. This table holds 300,000 or so distinct CDR3 sequences, about a sixth found once. Specimen: PBMCs or a T cell subset sorted from them (not recorded which). The chain joins TRBV4-3 to TRBJ2-3; 10 bases agree with TRBD2. This clonotype was sampled from a man younger than 30 who had mild COVID-19 (a few samples of this study predate the infection). Cell type and time point are not known. The CDR3: CASSQSYTSGVTDTQYF. The CDR3 region has the DNA TGCGCCAGCAGCCAGAGTTATACTAGCGGGGTAACAGATACGCAGTATTTT.